The TCR beta chain described here comes from a study of tumor-infiltrating lymphocytes in primary liver carcinoma. Across the study: Patients included men and women of 30 to 69 years. The tumors, T1-T3 N0M0 lesions, were roughly 4 to 10 cm across.

Germline V gives CDR1 SGHRS, CDR2 YFSETQ. V was cut by 5 bases and J by 4 bases, with 15 bases left in between. The CDR3 has 14 residues. A constant-region primer primed TCR beta cDNA synthesis from 400 to 550 ng of total RNA. Generation of the TCR beta libraries relied on three nested multiplex PCR rounds using slightly modified ARM-PCR. The first two PCR rounds used TRBV1-TRBV30 forward primers with a C-beta reverse primer, about 10 cycles each. TCRdb re-called the multiplex PCR reads with MiXCR, one entry per CDR3 protein. This sample has about 320,000 distinct CDR3 sequences; 60% to 80% occur once, and the top ten carry 9%. Unsorted whole blood served as the source of blood RNA, and germline DNA was extracted as well. Patients carried chronic HBV infection without prior treatment.

Sequenced material: peripheral blood. This sequence was found in a man in his forties with primary liver carcinoma and hepatitis B virus infection. The rearrangement uses TRBV5-1 and TRBJ2-5; D may be TRBD1 or TRBD2 (5 bases each). In DNA form, the CDR3 reads TGCGCCAGCAGTTTAGGGGAGTCACCAGAGACCCAGTACTTC. This sequence encodes CASSLGESPETQYF.